This paragraph reports one T cell receptor beta chain. Its antigen is undetermined. There are 15 residues in the CDR3. After removal of 3 bases from V and 5 bases from J, the junction contained 8 bases not matched to a gene. TCRdb re-called the reads through MiXCR, storing one row per CDR3 protein. The profile shows more than 200,000 distinct CDR3 sequences, approximately 9.1% of them singletons. These data come from a study of T cell repertoires in cytomegalovirus infection. The study, taken as a whole, reports: Summed frequency of public TCR beta families distinguished CMV carriers with the relevant HLA.

The sample comprised PBMCs. The chain uses TRBV12-3 or TRBV12-4 and TRBJ2-3; 7 bases align to TRBD2. This TCR was sampled from a human donor in good health (CMV status not recorded). Some clones in this sample may be carry-over from other donors' samples. CDR3 amino acids: CASSLGIAGIDTQYF. CDR3 DNA sequence: TGTGCCAGCAGTTTGGGAATAGCGGGTATAGATACGCAGTATTTT.